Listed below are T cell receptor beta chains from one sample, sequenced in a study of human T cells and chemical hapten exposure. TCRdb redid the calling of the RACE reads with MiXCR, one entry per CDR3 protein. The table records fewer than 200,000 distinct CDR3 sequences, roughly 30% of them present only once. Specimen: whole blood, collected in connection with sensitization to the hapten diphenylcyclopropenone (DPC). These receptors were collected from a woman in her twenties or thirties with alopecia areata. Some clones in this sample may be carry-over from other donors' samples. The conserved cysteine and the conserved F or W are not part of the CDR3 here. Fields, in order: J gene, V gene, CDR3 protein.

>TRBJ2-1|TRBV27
ASSHGGRGYNEQF
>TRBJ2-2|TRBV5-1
ASSLQPENTGELF
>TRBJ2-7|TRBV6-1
ASSDSSPPYEQY
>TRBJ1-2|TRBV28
ASRQGYGYT
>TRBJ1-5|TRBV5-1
ASSPGTAHSNQPQH
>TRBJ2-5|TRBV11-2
ASSLLDSYRETQY
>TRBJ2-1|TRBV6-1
ASSEFAGTGGESYNEQF
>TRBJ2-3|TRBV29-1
SCGQGEAIDTQY
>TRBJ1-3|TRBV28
ASSRQSSGNTIY
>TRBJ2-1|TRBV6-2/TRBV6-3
ASRTFVAGAYNEQF
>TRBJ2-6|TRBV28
ASSTTSKSTGGLTGANVLT
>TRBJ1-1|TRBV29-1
SVPGQASSEAF
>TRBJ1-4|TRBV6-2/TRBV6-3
ASRLWTGSEKLF
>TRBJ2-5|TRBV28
ASSITTVGQETQY
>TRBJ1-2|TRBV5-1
ASSPDRAYGYT
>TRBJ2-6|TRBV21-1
ASSSRPTGPGANVLT
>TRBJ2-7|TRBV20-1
SGGPYEQY
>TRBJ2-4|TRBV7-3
ASSSPDRATEN
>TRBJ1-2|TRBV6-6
ASIPGETNYGYT
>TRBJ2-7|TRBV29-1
SVRAGQPYEQY
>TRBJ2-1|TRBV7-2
ASSPQLQYNEQF
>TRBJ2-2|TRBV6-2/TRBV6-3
ASSEQGWELF
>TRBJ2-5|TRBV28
ASSFSGKETQY
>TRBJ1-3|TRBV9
ASSVTGPENGNTIY
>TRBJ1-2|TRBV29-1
SVDDGLGGYGYT
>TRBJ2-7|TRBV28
ASSPRTGSSYEQY
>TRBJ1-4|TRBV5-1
ASSDMGQSNEKLF
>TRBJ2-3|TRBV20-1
SARDGGQGAQY
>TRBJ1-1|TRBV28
ASLPTGGDTEAF
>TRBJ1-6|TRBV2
ASSLGTAGSPLH
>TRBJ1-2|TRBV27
ASSLKGANYGYT
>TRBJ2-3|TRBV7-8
ASSLIASQTPVSQY
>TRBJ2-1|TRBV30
ACRWDRGSDEQF
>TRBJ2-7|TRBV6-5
ASSYGDGNSYEQY
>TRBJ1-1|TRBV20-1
SARDGGARGEAF
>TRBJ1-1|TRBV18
ASSLIRGRANTEAF
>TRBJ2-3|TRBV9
ASSVDLAQGGDTQY
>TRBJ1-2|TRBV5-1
ASSLPDRGGGYT
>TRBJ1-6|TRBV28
ASSRQGYNSPLH
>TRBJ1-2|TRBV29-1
SVGAGVDSYGYT
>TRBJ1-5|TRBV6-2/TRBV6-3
ASSSRGPGQPQH
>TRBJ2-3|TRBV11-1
ASSFNDRGNLAGTDTQY
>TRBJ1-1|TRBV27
ATSQGVYTEAF
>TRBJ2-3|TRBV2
ASSTLAGGDTQY
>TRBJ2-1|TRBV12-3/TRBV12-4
ASSSLAGGPDEQF
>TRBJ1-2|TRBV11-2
ASEQQGVGGYT
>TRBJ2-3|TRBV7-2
ASSFPLAGATDTQY
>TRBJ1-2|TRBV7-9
ASSPGQRYGYT